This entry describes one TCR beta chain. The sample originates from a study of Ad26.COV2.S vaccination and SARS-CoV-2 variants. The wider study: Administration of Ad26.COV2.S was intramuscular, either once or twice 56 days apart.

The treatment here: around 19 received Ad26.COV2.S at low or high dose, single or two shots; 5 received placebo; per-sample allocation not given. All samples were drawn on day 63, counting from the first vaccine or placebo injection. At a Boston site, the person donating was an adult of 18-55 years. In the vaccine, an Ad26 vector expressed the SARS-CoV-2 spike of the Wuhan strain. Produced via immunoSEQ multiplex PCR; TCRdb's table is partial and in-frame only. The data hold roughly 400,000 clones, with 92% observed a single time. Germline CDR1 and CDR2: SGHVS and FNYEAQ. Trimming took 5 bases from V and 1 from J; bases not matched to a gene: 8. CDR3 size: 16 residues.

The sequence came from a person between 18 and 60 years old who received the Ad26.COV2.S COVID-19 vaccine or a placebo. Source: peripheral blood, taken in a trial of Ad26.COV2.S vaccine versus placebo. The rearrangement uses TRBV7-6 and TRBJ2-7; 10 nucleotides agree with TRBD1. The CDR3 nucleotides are TGTGCCAGCAGCATCGGGACAGGGGCGGCATCCTACGAGCAGTACTTC. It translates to CASSIGTGAASYEQYF.